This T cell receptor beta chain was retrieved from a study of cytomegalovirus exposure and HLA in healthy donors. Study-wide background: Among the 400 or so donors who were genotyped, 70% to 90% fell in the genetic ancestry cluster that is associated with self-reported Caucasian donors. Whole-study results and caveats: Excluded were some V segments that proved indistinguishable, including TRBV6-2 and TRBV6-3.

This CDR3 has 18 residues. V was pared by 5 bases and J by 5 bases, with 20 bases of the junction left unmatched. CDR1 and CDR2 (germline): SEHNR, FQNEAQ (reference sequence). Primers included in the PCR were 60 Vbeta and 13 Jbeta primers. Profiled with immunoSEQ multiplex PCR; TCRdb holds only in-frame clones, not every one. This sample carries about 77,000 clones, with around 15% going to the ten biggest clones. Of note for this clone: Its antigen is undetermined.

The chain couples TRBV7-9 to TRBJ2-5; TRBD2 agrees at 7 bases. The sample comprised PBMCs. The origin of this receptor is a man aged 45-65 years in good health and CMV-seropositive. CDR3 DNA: TGTGCCAGCAGCCCTCTACTTGAAACTAGCGACCTCCGGGAGACCCAGTACTTC. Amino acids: CASSPLLETSDLRETQYF.